This is a list of T cell receptor beta chains from one sample in a study of blood T cell repertoires in COVID-19. TCRdb's copy holds only in-frame clones and misses some; the assay was immunoSEQ multiplex PCR. The repertoire consists of about 140,000 clones, with approximately 80% occurring once and the leading ten covering more than 3.5%. The material sequenced was peripheral blood. The receptors come from a woman aged 80 or over with active or convalescent COVID-19. Both conserved end residues are part of each CDR3. A D gene is named only where the DNA matches it firmly. Not all rows give a size; the values are once, few, many and, for expanded clones, a class.

clone_size	v_call	d_call	j_call	cdr3_nt	cdr3_aa
-	TRBV6-1	-	TRBJ2-5	TGTGCCAGCAGTGAGAGTCGGGGGGCTCCGGAGACCCAGTACTTC	CASSESRGAPETQYF
many	TRBV12-3/TRBV12-4	TRBD1	TRBJ2-2	TGTGCCAGCAGAGGGGGCTCCGGGGAGCTGTTTTTT	CASRGGSGELFF
once	TRBV30	-	TRBJ2-1	TGTGCCTGGAGTGGAGGTATTCTCCATGAGCAGTTCTTC	CAWSGGILHEQFF
-	TRBV25-1	-	TRBJ1-2	TGTGCCAGCATCGGCTCCTTGGACAGAGGCTACACCTTC	CASIGSLDRGYTF
-	TRBV2	-	TRBJ2-7	TGTGCCAGCAAAGGGGAAACCTACGAGCAGTACTTC	CASKGETYEQYF
-	TRBV7-9	TRBD1	TRBJ1-2	TGTGCCAGCAGCCCAAGAGCAGACAGGGATGGCTACACCTTC	CASSPRADRDGYTF
-	TRBV5-1	-	TRBJ1-2	TGCGCCAGCAGATTATCAGGGGCTAACTATGGCTACACCTTC	CASRLSGANYGYTF
many	TRBV19	-	TRBJ1-1	TGTGCCAGTAGGACCCAGGGGAACACTGAAGCTTTCTTT	CASRTQGNTEAFF
once	TRBV10-3	-	TRBJ2-7	TGTGCCATCAGTGAGGCCCAGGGACTTGGCGAGCAGTACTTC	CAISEAQGLGEQYF
-	TRBV21-1	-	TRBJ2-7	TGTGCCAGCAGCAAAAAAAATTACGTACCGCGCTACGAGCAGTACTTC	CASSKKNYVPRYEQYF
-	TRBV5-4	-	TRBJ2-2	TGTGCCAGCAGCGCACCCCCGGGAACGACCGGGGAGCTGTTTTTT	CASSAPPGTTGELFF
once	TRBV6-2/TRBV6-3	-	TRBJ1-5	TGTGCCAGCAGCGACAGTTATCAGCCCCAGCATTTT	CASSDSYQPQHF
-	TRBV23-1	-	TRBJ2-7	TGCGCCAGCAGTCTCCGGGGCTCCTACGAGCAGTACTTC	CASSLRGSYEQYF
-	TRBV7-3	-	TRBJ2-1	TGTGCCAGCAGCTTCCAGGGTAAAGCCTACAATGAGCAGTTCTTC	CASSFQGKAYNEQFF
-	TRBV30	TRBD1	TRBJ1-2	TGTGCCTGGAGTCGTATGACAGGGGACGGCTACACCTTC	CAWSRMTGDGYTF
-	TRBV14	-	TRBJ2-2	TGTGTCAGCAGCCAACAGGGTCCGCCCGGGGAGCTGTTTTTT	CVSSQQGPPGELFF
-	TRBV5-1	TRBD2	TRBJ2-1	TGCGCCAGCAGCGGGCGGACTAGCGGGGGGCCCCGCCAGCAGTTCTTC	CASSGRTSGGPRQQFF
-	TRBV28	TRBD1	TRBJ1-1	TGTGCCAGCAGTTTTCACCCGGGACAGGACATGAACACTGAAGCTTTCTTT	CASSFHPGQDMNTEAFF
-	TRBV2	TRBD1	TRBJ2-1	TGTGCCAGCGACGGGACAGGCCGACAAGGGCAGTTCTTC	CASDGTGRQGQFF
once	TRBV5-1	-	TRBJ2-5	TGCGCCAGCAGCTTGGCCGCGGCGGGTCAAGGGGAGACCCAGTACTTC	CASSLAAAGQGETQYF
-	TRBV19	TRBD1	TRBJ1-1	TGTGCCAGTAGTGTTGTGGGGCGCAGGGGGGCTTTCTTT	CASSVVGRRGAFF
-	TRBV19	-	TRBJ1-5	TGTGCCAGTAGTATAGGAGGGGGGGTTAAACAGCCCCAGCATTTT	CASSIGGGVKQPQHF
-	TRBV18	TRBD1	TRBJ2-7	TGTGCCAGCTCACCGCCAGTAAACAGGGGTACCTACGAGCAGTACTTC	CASSPPVNRGTYEQYF
-	TRBV2	-	TRBJ1-1	TGTGCCAGCACTAACAGGGCTGAGAACACTGAAGCTTTCTTT	CASTNRAENTEAFF
few	TRBV5-4	-	TRBJ2-7	TGTGCCAGCAGCTTGAATTCAGAGCAGTACTTC	CASSLNSEQYF
few	TRBV6-5	TRBD1	TRBJ1-5	TGTGCCAGCAGGGACAGGGGGCCGGGAACCCAGCATTTT	CASRDRGPGTQHF
-	TRBV18	-	TRBJ1-2	TGTGCCAGCTCACCATTGGCAGACTATGGCTACACCTTC	CASSPLADYGYTF
-	TRBV19	TRBD1	TRBJ2-2	TGTGCCAGTAGTACAACAGGGGGCTCCGGGGAGCTGTTTTTT	CASSTTGGSGELFF
-	TRBV30	TRBD2	TRBJ2-7	TGTGCCTGGAGTGTAATGGGCGGGGGGGCCTTATACGAGCAGTACTTC	CAWSVMGGGALYEQYF
-	TRBV11-2	-	TRBJ1-1	TGTGCCAGCAGCCTCCGAGGCACTGAAGCTTTCTTT	CASSLRGTEAFF
-	TRBV20-1	-	TRBJ2-7	TGCAGTGCGGAAATAGGGGGCGAGCAGTACTTC	CSAEIGGEQYF
once	TRBV7-3	TRBD2	TRBJ2-2	TGTGCCAGCAGCCCTAACGCGGGGGCCGGGGAGCTGTTTTTT	CASSPNAGAGELFF
-	TRBV7-2	TRBD1	TRBJ1-6	TGTGCCAGCAGCACCCGGGGCAGGGGGCTAGATTCACCCCTCCACTTT	CASSTRGRGLDSPLHF
-	TRBV27	-	TRBJ1-1	TGTGCCAGCAGCCTTGCCTATGGGCAGTTAGAAGCTTTCTTT	CASSLAYGQLEAFF
-	TRBV7-3	TRBD2	TRBJ2-3	TGTGCCAGCAGCTACGGGGGGACAGATACGCAGTATTTT	CASSYGGTDTQYF
-	TRBV12-3/TRBV12-4	-	TRBJ2-3	TGTGCCAGCAGCATGACAGAACAGCCGCAGTATTTT	CASSMTEQPQYF
-	TRBV4-2	TRBD1	TRBJ1-4	TGTGCCAGCAGGCAGGGGACAGGTATTAATGAAAAACTGTTTTTT	CASRQGTGINEKLFF
-	TRBV28	-	TRBJ1-2	TGTGCCAGCAGTTTGACTGCACCTAACTATGGCTACACCTTC	CASSLTAPNYGYTF
-	TRBV28	TRBD1	TRBJ2-2	TGTGCCAGCATAGACAGGGTTGACACCGGGGAGCTGTTTTTT	CASIDRVDTGELFF
-	TRBV15	-	TRBJ1-5	TGTGCCACCAGCAGAGAGCGGATCCTCAATCAGCCCCAGCATTTT	CATSRERILNQPQHF
-	TRBV5-1	TRBD1	TRBJ1-2	TGCGCCAGCAGCTCCGGGACAGGGGGTTTTGGCTACACCTTC	CASSSGTGGFGYTF
-	TRBV4-1	-	TRBJ2-1	TGCGCCAGCAGCCAAGATGGGGGGTCCTACAATGAGCAGTTCTTC	CASSQDGGSYNEQFF
-	TRBV7-8	-	TRBJ2-5	TGTGCCAGCAGCTCGACCCGGGAGCGTGGGGAGACCCAGTACTTC	CASSSTRERGETQYF
-	TRBV18	-	TRBJ1-1	TGTGCCAGCTCACCACCGAACAGTGTAAACACTGAAGCTTTCTTT	CASSPPNSVNTEAFF
-	TRBV9	TRBD1	TRBJ1-2	TGTGCCAGCAGCGTAGACAGGGGGTATGGCTACACCTTC	CASSVDRGYGYTF
-	TRBV7-9	TRBD1	TRBJ1-2	TGTGCCAGCAGCCCGGAGGGGGCTCCTAACTATGGCTACACCTTC	CASSPEGAPNYGYTF